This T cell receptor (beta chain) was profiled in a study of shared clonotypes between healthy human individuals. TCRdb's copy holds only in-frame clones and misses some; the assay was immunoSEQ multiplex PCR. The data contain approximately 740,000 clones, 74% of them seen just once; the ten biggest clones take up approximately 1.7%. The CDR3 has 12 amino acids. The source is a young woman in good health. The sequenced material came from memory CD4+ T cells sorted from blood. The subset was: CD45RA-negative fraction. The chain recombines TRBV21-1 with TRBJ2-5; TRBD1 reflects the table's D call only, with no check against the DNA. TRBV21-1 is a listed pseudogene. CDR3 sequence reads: CASSKWGQGKYF. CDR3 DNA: TGTGCCAGCAGCAAATGGGGACAGGGGAAGTACTTC.